This T cell receptor (beta chain) came from a study of T cells in Graves' hyperthyroidism and ophthalmopathy. General study results and limits: Ophthalmopathy, as predicted by the model, came a median approximately 6.5 months after the prediction.

Amplification yielded TCR beta CDR3 regions, with RNA transcripts as the source. Primed by the HTBI set, a first-round RT-PCR was run on the TCR CDR3. One entry per CDR3 protein, called by TCRdb with MiXCR from the multiplex PCR reads. The table shows a few hundred thousand distinct CDR3 sequences, with roughly 17% occurring only once. As regards this clonotype: Its specificity is not known. The junction differs from germline at one of its ends, possibly a read error.

Exclusion followed for patients with uncontrolled infection, other autoimmune disease, pregnancy or lactation. Germline assignment: CDR1 SSHAT and CDR2 FNYEAQ (reference sequence). The CDR3 is made up of 14 amino acids. The clonotype comes from a woman between 18 and 29 years old with Graves' ophthalmopathy. This rearrangement joins TRBV7-7 to TRBJ2-2; D remains unclear. Sample: blood. The CDR3 DNA reads TGTGCTAGCAGCTTAGACTGGGGCACCGGGGAGCTGTTTTTT. Translation gives CASSLDWGTGELFF.